These 32 T cell receptor beta chains originate from one sample sequenced in a study of neurological immune-mediated disorders. TCRdb reanalysed the 5' RACE reads using MiXCR and keeps one entry per CDR3 protein. The sample carries about 71,000 distinct CDR3 sequences, 3.5% to 5.5% recorded once. Sequenced input: PBMCs. The receptor set was obtained from a man younger than 40 with multiple sclerosis.

This clonotype appeared many times. CDR3 loop: CASSEGPGNTGELFF. The CDR3 DNA is TGTGCCAGCAGCGAAGGGCCGGGGAACACCGGGGAGCTGTTTTTT. The rearrangement links TRBV6-6 to TRBJ2-2; D unresolved. The V and J ends lost 6 bases and 1 base respectively, with 12 bases between them. CDR1 MNHNY and CDR2 SVGAGI come from the germline V gene (reference sequence). This CDR3 contains 15 residues.

The table lists this clonotype with many counts. The rearrangement links TRBV7-2 to TRBJ2-1, with 8 bases matching TRBD2. Germline values: CDR1 SGHTA, CDR2 FQGNSA. This CDR3 is 15 amino acids long. V shed 4 bases, J shed 6 bases, and the junction held 8 bases outside the gene matches. CDR3 loop: CASSSRGGQGNEQFF. DNA for the CDR3: TGTGCCAGCAGCTCACGGGGGGGCCAGGGCAATGAGCAGTTCTTC.

This clonotype was counted ten times or more. V usage is TRBV7-9 and J usage is TRBJ1-1; D unresolved. Trimming cost V 2 bases and J 4 bases, with 8 bases left between them. The CDR3 covers 13 residues. Germline CDR1 and CDR2: SEHNR and FQNEAQ (reference sequence). Here the CDR3 reads CASSLQDGTEAFF. The DNA for the CDR3 is TGTGCCAGCAGCTTACAGGATGGCACTGAAGCTTTCTTT. Using reference TRBV7-9 and TRBJ1-1 for the parts outside the CDR3, the full variable domain is DTGVSQNPRHKITKRGQNVTFRCDPISEHNRLYWYRQTLGQGPEFLTYFQNEAQLEKSRLLSDRFSAERPKGSFSTLEIQRTEQGDSAMYLCASSLQDGTEAFFGQGTRLTVV.

This clonotype was observed many times. This chain links TRBV20-1 with TRBJ1-1; D is unresolved. The CDR3 covers 12 residues. Germline CDR1 and CDR2: DFQATT and SNEGSKA (reference sequence). Trimming left V 5 bases short and J 11 bases short, with 18 bases between. The CDR3 region is CSAPHRSGGAFF. The DNA of the CDR3 is TGCAGTGCTCCCCACCGCTCAGGTGGTGCTTTCTTT.

The sample holds many counts of this clonotype. This chain connects TRBV20-1 to TRBJ1-2, with D unclear. The CDR3 covers 13 residues. Germline V lookup: CDR1 DFQATT, CDR2 SNEGSKA (reference sequence). Trimming removed 3 bases at V and 4 bases at J, with 12 bases between. The CDR3 is CSASKGVSYGYTF. The CDR3 coding sequence is TGCAGTGCTAGTAAGGGAGTCAGCTATGGCTACACCTTC.

This clonotype was detected ten times or more. This chain joins TRBV7-9 and TRBJ1-6; tentatively, D is TRBD1 (5 bases). V was shortened by 1 base and J by 9 bases, with 19 bases between the two germline ends. The CDR3 consists of 17 residues. Germline CDR1 and CDR2: SEHNR and FQNEAQ (reference sequence). CDR3 amino acids: CASSLVAGDGSGSPLHF. CDR3 bases: TGTGCCAGCAGCTTAGTTGCCGGGGACGGCTCGGGTTCACCCCTCCACTTT.

CDR3 amino acids: CSARDFSPRGISTDTQYF. Written as DNA, the CDR3 is TGCAGTGCTAGAGATTTTTCCCCGCGGGGGATAAGCACAGATACGCAGTATTTT. The V and J genes are TRBV20-1 and TRBJ2-3, with 7 bases aligning to TRBD2. The V and J ends lost 0 bases and 0 bases, in that order; junction bases with no gene match: 12. The CDR3 is 18 amino acids. Germline CDR1 DFQATT, CDR2 SNEGSKA (reference sequence).

This clonotype appeared a few times. This chain uses TRBV25-1 with TRBJ1-2; possibly TRBD1 for D (5 bases). Trimming removed 6 bases from V and 4 bases from J, with 15 bases in between. The CDR3 consists of 14 residues. The V gene's germline CDR1 is MGHDK and CDR2 SYGVNS. The CDR3 region is CASSVGRARYGYTF. CDR3 coding DNA: TGTGCCAGCAGCGTGGGCAGGGCCCGCTATGGCTACACCTTC.

This clonotype was detected many times. The chain recombines TRBV7-9 with TRBJ1-1; D remains unclear. Germline loops: CDR1 SEHNR, CDR2 FQNEAQ (reference sequence). The CDR3 loop spans 15 amino acids. Trimming removed 1 base from V and 8 bases from J, with 17 bases in between. The CDR3: CASSLGFRRVEEAFF. CDR3 coding DNA: TGTGCCAGCAGCTTAGGGTTCCGCAGAGTGGAAGAAGCTTTCTTT.

This clonotype was seen repeatedly, ten times or more. This sequence joins TRBV5-5 and TRBJ1-4; maybe TRBD1 (5 bases). Germline V lookup: CDR1 SGHKS, CDR2 YYEKEE (reference sequence). This CDR3 contains 13 residues. V was pared by 2 bases and J by 7 bases, with 9 bases between. CDR3 DNA sequence: TGTGCCAGCAGCTTTTTGGGGGTTGAAAAACTGTTTTTT. Encoded protein: CASSFLGVEKLFF.

This clonotype was detected ten times or more. V and J are TRBV10-3 and TRBJ1-2; D remains unclear. V was shortened by 10 bases and J by 5 bases, with 17 bases between the two germline ends. There are 13 residues in the CDR3. Per the germline V gene, CDR1 is ENHRY and CDR2 is SYGVKD. DNA for the CDR3: TGTGCCACCAAGACCCTTACCCCTTATGGCTACACCTTC. As protein: CATKTLTPYGYTF.

This clonotype has at least ten counts. The chain is built from TRBV7-8 and TRBJ1-1; D gene uncertain. Trimming shortened V by 6 bases and J by 2 bases, and 7 bases separated the two germline ends. The germline V gene encodes CDR1 SGHVS and CDR2 FQNEAQ. This CDR3 has 12 residues. The CDR3 region has the DNA TGTGCCAGCAGGGGCACCAACACTGAAGCTTTCTTT. Translation: CASRGTNTEAFF.

This clonotype was picked up a small number of times. The chain combines TRBV20-1 with TRBJ1-2, with D unresolved. V was trimmed by 3 bases and J by 3 bases, leaving 8 bases between them. This CDR3 comprises 12 residues. From germline, CDR1 is DFQATT and CDR2 SNEGSKA (reference sequence). The CDR3 bases are TGCAGTGCTAGGGATCAGGACTATGGCTACACCTTC. This sequence encodes CSARDQDYGYTF.

The chain combines TRBV20-1 with TRBJ1-2, with 8 bases fitting TRBD1. CDR3 length: 14 amino acids. From germline, CDR1 is DFQATT and CDR2 SNEGSKA (reference sequence). The trim removed 6 bases at V and 6 bases at J, leaving 12 bases unmatched. The CDR3 loop is CSAKPGTGWHGYTF. CDR3 nucleotides: TGCAGTGCCAAACCCGGGACAGGTTGGCATGGCTACACCTTC.

This clonotype was seen repeatedly, ten times or more. The V call is TRBV24-1, the J call TRBJ2-6, with TRBD2 as a possible D gene (7 bases). CDR1 is KGHDR, CDR2 SFDVKD, per germline. The CDR3 has 17 residues. V dropped 9 bases and J dropped 0 bases, with 17 bases sitting between them. CDR3 nucleotides: TGTGCCACCGGGCCGGCGGGGGCTGACTCTGGGGCCAACGTCCTGACTTTC. The encoded protein is CATGPAGADSGANVLTF.

On this clonotype: Mismatch with germline at one junction end may stem from a read error. The chain recombines TRBV5-5 with TRBJ1-6; 8 bases line up with TRBD1. The CDR3 runs 15 residues. Germline CDR1 reads SGHKS; CDR2 reads YYEKEE (reference sequence). The CDR3 nucleotides are TGTGCCAGCAGCTTGCTAGGGACAGGTGACTCACCCCTCAACTTT. Translating gives CASSLLGTGDSPLNF.

This clonotype has ten or more counts. This rearrangement joins TRBV12-3 or TRBV12-4 to TRBJ1-2, with 10 positions matching TRBD1. CDR3 length equals 15 residues. V shed 2 bases and J 8 bases; nucleotides not matched to a gene: 8. CDR3: CASSLSRQGAEGYTF. The DNA of the CDR3 is TGTGCCAGCAGTTTATCTCGACAGGGGGCGGAGGGCTACACCTTC.

The chain links TRBV4-1 to TRBJ2-7; D is ambiguous. This CDR3 has 13 amino acids. V lost 4 bases and J 5 bases, leaving 12 bases between the germline ends. The V gene's germline CDR1 is MGHRA and CDR2 YSYEKL. The chain's CDR3 is CASSPLGAHEQYF. The CDR3 DNA follows: TGCGCCAGCAGCCCCCTGGGCGCCCACGAGCAGTACTTC.

This clonotype was seen many times. The chain recombines TRBV20-1 with TRBJ1-1; TRBD1 is a possible D gene (5 bases). Trimming left V 1 base short and J 1 base short, with 13 bases between. Germline assignment: CDR1 DFQATT and CDR2 SNEGSKA (reference sequence). The CDR3 is 15 residues long. The CDR3 is CSARVMGRGNTEAFF. CDR3 coding DNA: TGCAGTGCTAGAGTAATGGGACGCGGGAACACTGAAGCTTTCTTT.

This clonotype was counted at least ten times. V usage is TRBV7-8 and J usage is TRBJ2-7; 10 nucleotides match TRBD1. CDR1 and CDR2 from the germline V gene are SGHVS and FQNEAQ. The CDR3 totals 14 residues. V lost 10 bases, J lost 0 bases, and 6 bases stayed unmatched. The CDR3, as DNA: TGTGCCACCTCCAGACAGGGGGCCTCCTACGAGCAGTACTTC. Its protein is CATSRQGASYEQYF.

The chain joins TRBV4-1 to TRBJ1-3; weak D call: TRBD1 (6 bases). The CDR3 spans 15 residues. V lost 2 bases and J 2 bases, leaving 10 bases between the germline ends. Per germline, CDR1 MGHRA and CDR2 YSYEKL. In nucleotides, the CDR3 is TGCGCCAGCAGCCAAACCCGGGACACTGGAAACACCATATATTTT. Encoded protein: CASSQTRDTGNTIYF.

This clonotype has only a few counts. The chain links TRBV18 to TRBJ1-2; 7 positions match TRBD1. V was clipped by 3 bases and J by 4 bases; unmatched bases: 11. Germline V CDR1 and CDR2: KGHSH, LQKENI. The CDR3 is made up of 16 amino acids. CDR3 bases: TGTGCCAGCTCACCGTTAGGGACAGACGCCGCCTATGGCTACACCTTC. It translates to CASSPLGTDAAYGYTF.

This clonotype came up many times. In DNA, the CDR3 is TGTGCTAGTGGTTTGAATGGGCAGATCACAGATACGCAGTATTTT. Amino acid sequence: CASGLNGQITDTQYF. The chain employs TRBV12-5 and TRBJ2-3, with D hard to call. Germline CDR1 reads LGHNT; CDR2 reads FRNRAP. The V end lost 2 bases, the J end lost 2 bases, and 11 bases lay between the germline ends. CDR3 size: 15 residues. The full variable domain, completed using reference TRBV12-5 and TRBJ2-3, is DARVTQTPRHKVTEMGQEVTMRCQPILGHNTVFWYRQTMMQGLELLAYFRNRAPLDDSGMPKDRFSAEMPDATLATLKIQPSEPRDSAVYFCASGLNGQITDTQYFGPGTRLTVL.

This clonotype showed up many times. The chain uses TRBV7-2 and TRBJ1-5; D gene uncertain. Germline V lookup: CDR1 SGHTA, CDR2 FQGNSA. This CDR3 is built from 14 residues. V was shortened by 2 bases and J by 6 bases, with 11 bases between the two germline ends. This CDR3 is CASSLTRSVQPQHF. The CDR3 DNA reads as TGTGCCAGCAGCTTAACTCGATCAGTTCAGCCCCAGCATTTT. The full variable domain, its missing parts supplied by reference TRBV7-2 and TRBJ1-5, is GAGVSQSPSNKVTEKGKDVELRCDPISGHTALYWYRQSLGQGLEFLIYFQGNSAPDKSGLPSDRFSAERTGGSVSTLTIQRTQQEDSAVYLCASSLTRSVQPQHFGDGTRLSIL.

This clonotype was recorded at least ten times. V and J are TRBV19 and TRBJ2-2; D is undetermined. CDR1 and CDR2 from the germline V gene are LNHDA and SQIVND (reference sequence). Trimming stripped 5 bases from V and 0 bases from J, with 10 bases between. This CDR3 has 15 amino acids. The DNA of the CDR3 is TGTGCCAGTAGTTTGAGGCCCCCGAACACCGGGGAGCTGTTTTTT. It is translated as CASSLRPPNTGELFF. Filled out from reference TRBV19 and TRBJ2-2, the complete variable domain reads DGGITQSPKYLFRKEGQNVTLSCEQNLNHDAMYWYRQDPGQGLRLIYYSQIVNDFQKGDIAEGYSVSREKKESFPLTVTSAQKNPTAFYLCASSLRPPNTGELFFGEGSRLTVL.

This clonotype was seen at least ten times. V and J are TRBV27 and TRBJ1-1; 9 nucleotides align to TRBD1. V was pared by 2 bases and J by 4 bases, with 11 bases of the junction left unmatched. CDR3 size: 17 residues. CDR1 and CDR2 (germline): MNHEY, SMNVEV (reference sequence). DNA for the CDR3: TGTGCCAGCAGTTTAACTTTGACAGGGGGGACGGCCACTGAAGCTTTCTTT. It encodes CASSLTLTGGTATEAFF.

In its sample, this clonotype was seen many times. The chain employs TRBV5-1 and TRBJ2-3; no definite D call. V was pared by 3 bases and J by 2 bases, with 10 bases between. CDR3 length: 14 amino acids. Germline-derived CDR1 and CDR2 are SGHRS and YFSETQ. The CDR3 region has the DNA TGCGCCAGCAGCTCACAGCCATTCACAGATACGCAGTATTTT. Translating it yields CASSSQPFTDTQYF.

This clonotype was picked up many times. The chain is built from TRBV12-3 or TRBV12-4 and TRBJ2-2; 8 positions agree with TRBD1. CDR3 length: 14 residues. The trim removed 5 bases at V and 4 bases at J, leaving 3 bases unmatched. The CDR3 region is CASSNRGSTGELFF. The CDR3 bases are TGTGCCAGCAGTAACAGGGGGAGCACCGGGGAGCTGTTTTTT.

This clonotype was seen many times. The chain carries TRBV5-1 and TRBJ1-1; weak D call: TRBD1 (5 bases). Per germline, CDR1 SGHRS and CDR2 YFSETQ. The CDR3 contains 14 residues. V lost 2 bases and J 5 bases, leaving 13 bases between the germline ends. This chain's CDR3 is CASSFNTGLTEAFF. Here the CDR3 DNA reads TGCGCCAGCAGCTTCAATACAGGACTGACTGAAGCTTTCTTT.

In its sample, this clonotype was seen many times. The chain joins TRBV6-2 or TRBV6-3 to TRBJ1-6; D might be TRBD1 (6 bases). CDR3 size: 12 residues. CDR1 is MNHEY, CDR2 SVGEGT, per germline. Deletions cut 5 bases from V and 9 bases from J, with 8 bases between. The CDR3 spells CASSTGSSPLHF. In nucleotides, the CDR3 is TGTGCCAGCAGTACAGGGAGTTCACCCCTCCACTTT.

This clonotype was recorded many times. The rearrangement links TRBV5-1 to TRBJ1-2; D uncertain. Trimming removed 0 bases from V and 2 bases from J, with 14 bases in between. The length of the CDR3 is 16 residues. The germline V gene has CDR1 SGHRS and CDR2 YFSETQ. CDR3 loop: CASSLVAVGGNYGYTF. The CDR3 DNA sequence: TGCGCCAGCAGCTTGGTGGCGGTGGGCGGAAACTATGGCTACACCTTC.

This chain connects TRBV18 to TRBJ2-3; perhaps TRBD1 as D (5 bases). This CDR3 spans 13 amino acids. The V and J ends lost 2 bases and 7 bases respectively, with 10 bases between them. Germline CDR1 reads KGHSH; CDR2 reads LQKENI. CDR3 in amino acids: CASSPTRTNTQYF. The CDR3 DNA reads as TGTGCCAGCTCACCAACGCGGACAAATACGCAGTATTTT.